This T cell receptor beta chain was documented in a study of blood T cell repertoires in COVID-19. Overall study context: The United States, Italy and Spain were the sources of the acute and convalescent COVID-19 samples. T cells, B-cell-depleted T cells, or PBMCs provided the cDNA or gDNA that served as material.

This CDR3 spans 18 amino acids. In germline, CDR1 is SNHLY, CDR2 FYNNEI. Trimming took 2 bases from V and 4 from J, leaving 21 bases between them. How the authors handled the data: Amplification with reference gene primers provided the estimates of nucleated cell counts. Assay: immunoSEQ multiplex PCR; the TCRdb copy retains only in-frame clones and omits some. The V and J calls and clone size are taken from that table; D and trimming were inferred from the DNA. The sample lists fewer than 200,000 clones; roughly nine tenths were seen once. The sample was peripheral blood. This rearrangement joins TRBV2 to TRBJ1-3, with TRBD1 as a possible D gene (6 bases). The receptor was isolated from an older man with active or convalescent COVID-19. CDR3 DNA: TGTGCCAGCAGTGAATGGGGGCCGGGGCAGGGGACCGGAAACACCATATATTTT. Its protein product is CASSEWGPGQGTGNTIYF.